This is a list of T cell receptor beta chains from one sample in a study of somatic mutations in cytotoxic T cells in rheumatoid arthritis. Assay used: immunoSEQ multiplex PCR; TCRdb lists only in-frame clones, some missing. The sample carries about 17,000 clones, over 65% recorded once. Sequencing used CD8+ T cells sorted from blood. All receptors derive from an adult with rheumatoid arthritis. Both conserved end residues are part of each CDR3. A D gene is named only where the DNA matches it firmly. Clone size is stated in some rows and not others, as once, few, many or a class when expanded.

.	TRBV11-2	.	TRBJ1-1	CASSLILGYRAFF	TGTGCCAGCAGCTTAATTCTAGGGTATAGAGCTTTCTTT
.	TRBV6-5	TRBD1	TRBJ2-5	CATGQGGETQYF	TGTGCCACCGGACAGGGGGGAGAGACCCAGTACTTC
.	TRBV19	.	TRBJ1-6	CASSIWGDGNSPLHF	TGTGCCAGTAGTATATGGGGGGACGGGAATTCACCCCTCCACTTT
.	TRBV19	.	TRBJ1-2	CASLLDGTTGNYGYTF	TGTGCCAGCTTATTGGACGGGACGACGGGGAACTATGGCTACACCTTC
once	TRBV13	.	TRBJ1-1	CASSFGDRPPLNTEAFF	TGTGCCAGCAGCTTCGGAGACAGGCCACCGTTGAACACTGAAGCTTTCTTT
.	TRBV2	.	TRBJ2-2	CASSVGQMNTGELFF	TGTGCCAGCAGTGTAGGGCAAATGAACACCGGGGAGCTGTTTTTT
.	TRBV7-9	.	TRBJ2-7	CASSLGREQYF	TGTGCCAGCAGCTTAGGTCGCGAGCAGTACTTC
.	TRBV7-8	.	TRBJ1-3	CASSLWGFSGNTIYF	TGTGCCAGCAGCTTATGGGGCTTTTCAGGAAACACCATATATTTT
once	TRBV7-3	TRBD1	TRBJ1-6	CASSLGTGENSPLHF	TGTGCCAGCAGCCTCGGGACAGGGGAAAATTCACCCCTCCACTTT
.	TRBV10-3	.	TRBJ2-3	CAIRDLGGDTQYF	TGTGCCATCAGGGACCTGGGGGGAGATACGCAGTATTTT
.	TRBV5-5	.	TRBJ1-6	CASSLFGLVGNSPLHF	TGTGCCAGCAGCTTGTTTGGGCTCGTTGGGAATTCACCCCTCCACTTT
.	TRBV5-6	.	TRBJ2-3	CASSLTNLAEDTQYF	TGTGCCAGCAGCCTGACGAACTTAGCGGAAGATACGCAGTATTTT
few	TRBV7-9	.	TRBJ2-7	CASSLGTALYEQYF	TGTGCCAGCAGCTTAGGGACAGCCCTCTACGAGCAGTACTTC
.	TRBV2	TRBD1	TRBJ2-7	CASRDRAYEQYF	TGTGCCAGCCGGGACAGGGCCTACGAGCAGTACTTC
.	TRBV7-5	.	TRBJ1-5	CVRRAQPQHF	TGTGTCAGAAGGGCCCAGCCCCAGCATTTT
.	TRBV27	.	TRBJ2-1	CASSLRGAGVNNEQFF	TGTGCCAGCAGTTTACGCGGGGCAGGGGTCAACAATGAGCAGTTCTTC
.	TRBV19	TRBD1	TRBJ1-3	CASGGTGGPGNTIYF	TGTGCCAGTGGCGGGACAGGGGGCCCTGGAAACACCATATATTTT
.	TRBV4-2	TRBD1	TRBJ1-6	CASSRADRAKSPLHF	TGTGCCAGCAGCCGGGCGGACAGGGCCAAATCACCCCTCCACTTT
.	TRBV5-1	TRBD2	TRBJ2-7	CASSFRAGGYEQYF	TGCGCCAGCAGCTTCCGGGCGGGGGGGTACGAGCAGTACTTC
.	TRBV6-6	.	TRBJ2-7	CASSYPGTAHF	TGTGCCAGCAGTTACCCGGGAACGGCGCACTTC
.	TRBV4-1	.	TRBJ1-1	CASSPYPQVNTEAFF	TGCGCCAGCAGCCCCTACCCGCAAGTGAACACTGAAGCTTTCTTT
few	TRBV10-1	.	TRBJ2-2	CAPSDNTGELFF	TGCGCCCCCTCAGACAACACCGGGGAGCTGTTTTTT
.	TRBV19	TRBD2	TRBJ2-5	CASSLASGGESWETQYF	TGTGCCAGTAGTCTTGCTAGCGGGGGGGAGTCTTGGGAGACCCAGTACTTC
.	TRBV12-5	.	TRBJ1-1	CASGWGTNTEAFF	TGTGCTAGTGGATGGGGAACTAACACTGAAGCTTTCTTT
few	TRBV9	.	TRBJ1-2	CASRGTRDGYTF	TGTGCCAGCAGGGGCACGCGGGATGGCTACACCTTC
.	TRBV30	.	TRBJ1-4	CAWNGGGEKLFF	TGTGCCTGGAACGGAGGAGGTGAAAAACTGTTTTTT
.	TRBV27	.	TRBJ2-7	CASSPSSYEQYF	TGTGCCAGCAGCCCATCGTCCTACGAGCAGTACTTC
.	TRBV4-1	.	TRBJ2-3	CASSPLIADLGIDTQYF	TGCGCCAGCAGCCCCCTTATAGCGGATCTGGGCATAGATACGCAGTATTTT
.	TRBV30	.	TRBJ2-7	CAWKGSQIYEQYF	TGTGCCTGGAAGGGCAGCCAAATATACGAGCAGTACTTC
once	TRBV11-2	.	TRBJ1-6	CASSLGAPAPLHF	TGTGCCAGCAGCTTAGGGGCACCCGCACCCCTCCACTTT
.	TRBV10-2	TRBD1	TRBJ1-3	CASRGGQGASGNTIYF	TGCGCCAGCAGGGGGGGGCAGGGGGCATCAGGAAACACCATATATTTT
.	TRBV7-3	.	TRBJ1-1	CASSSQTEAFF	TGTGCCAGCAGCTCCCAAACTGAAGCTTTCTTT
.	TRBV30	.	TRBJ1-1	CARGRNTEAFF	TGTGCCCGAGGGAGGAACACTGAAGCTTTCTTT
.	TRBV2	TRBD2	TRBJ2-2	CASTPPGLATNTGELFF	TGTGCCAGCACCCCCCCGGGACTAGCGACGAACACCGGGGAGCTGTTTTTT
once	TRBV14	TRBD2	TRBJ2-3	CASSSPGTTQFTDTQYF	TGTGCCAGCAGCTCTCCGGGGACTACCCAGTTCACAGATACGCAGTATTTT
.	TRBV9	.	TRBJ2-1	CASSPGGNEQFF	TGTGCCAGCAGCCCTGGGGGGAATGAGCAGTTCTTC
.	TRBV2	.	TRBJ2-7	CASRGSEAYEQYF	TGTGCCAGCCGGGGGTCGGAAGCCTACGAGCAGTACTTC
few	TRBV10-2	TRBD1	TRBJ2-1	CASRSRDSPYNEQFF	TGCGCCAGCAGATCCCGGGACAGCCCCTACAATGAGCAGTTCTTC
.	TRBV4-1	.	TRBJ2-2	CASSQVGLNTGELFF	TGCGCCAGCAGCCAAGTTGGTCTAAACACCGGGGAGCTGTTTTTT
.	TRBV7-9	.	TRBJ2-1	CASSPAGQGNEQFF	TGTGCCAGCAGCCCTGCCGGGCAAGGCAATGAGCAGTTCTTC
.	TRBV9	.	TRBJ1-4	CASSVAGVGEKLFF	TGTGCCAGCAGCGTAGCGGGGGTCGGTGAAAAACTGTTTTTT
.	TRBV7-9	.	TRBJ2-7	CASGSGDLYEQYF	TGTGCCAGCGGTTCGGGGGATCTATACGAGCAGTACTTC
.	TRBV19	.	TRBJ1-2	CASALSLAYGYTF	TGTGCCAGTGCTCTAAGTCTAGCTTATGGCTACACCTTC
few	TRBV9	.	TRBJ2-1	CASSVGGGQANEQFF	TGTGCCAGCAGCGTTGGGGGGGGACAAGCCAATGAGCAGTTCTTC
.	TRBV30	.	TRBJ1-1	CAWSVGQTNTEAFF	TGTGCCTGGAGTGTGGGGCAGACGAACACTGAAGCTTTCTTT
.	TRBV7-9	.	TRBJ1-2	CASSLEGANEWGANYGYTF	TGTGCCAGCAGCTTAGAGGGAGCAAATGAATGGGGCGCTAACTATGGCTACACCTTC
once	TRBV11-2	.	TRBJ2-2	CASSFQGVTGELFF	TGTGCCAGCAGCTTTCAGGGTGTCACCGGGGAGCTGTTTTTT
.	TRBV5-1	TRBD2	TRBJ2-5	CASSLSYRGGSQETQYF	TGCGCCAGCAGCTTGTCCTACCGGGGGGGGTCTCAAGAGACCCAGTACTTC
.	TRBV7-9	.	TRBJ2-7	CASGWGLGYEQYF	TGTGCCAGCGGGTGGGGATTGGGCTACGAGCAGTACTTC
.	TRBV5-1	.	TRBJ2-7	CASSVIGGSYEQYF	TGCGCCAGCAGCGTGATAGGGGGCTCCTACGAGCAGTACTTC
few	TRBV7-9	TRBD2	TRBJ2-7	CASSSYILASEQYF	TGTGCCAGCAGCTCCTACATACTAGCGAGCGAGCAGTACTTC
.	TRBV6-5	TRBD1	TRBJ2-7	CASRSTGGSTYEQYF	TGTGCCAGCAGATCGACAGGGGGCAGTACCTACGAGCAGTACTTC
.	TRBV5-6	.	TRBJ1-5	CASSLAPSDQPQHF	TGTGCCAGCAGCTTGGCCCCCTCGGATCAGCCCCAGCATTTT
.	TRBV27	TRBD1	TRBJ1-1	CASSLGQGNEAFF	TGTGCCAGCAGTTTGGGACAGGGAAATGAAGCTTTCTTT
.	TRBV12-2	.	TRBJ2-1	CASRPHRSGSEQFF	TGTGCAAGTCGCCCTCATAGGTCTGGTTCTGAGCAGTTCTTC
.	TRBV5-6	TRBD2	TRBJ2-7	CASSPPGGEEYYEQYF	TGTGCCAGCAGCCCTCCGGGAGGGGAGGAGTACTACGAGCAGTACTTC
.	TRBV6-4	.	TRBJ1-5	CARIVGQNQPQHF	TGTGCCAGGATAGTCGGACAGAATCAGCCCCAGCATTTT